The clone carrying this T cell receptor beta chain has at least ten counts. V lost 3 bases to trimming and J lost 0 bases, with 10 bases between them. This CDR3 contains 15 residues. Germline V CDR1 and CDR2: KGHDR, SFDVKD. The data were taken from a study of patients and donors after allogeneic stem cell transplantation. TCRdb called the RT-PCR reads again in MiXCR, with one record for every CDR3 protein. The data hold about a million distinct CDR3 sequences, with 18% observed a single time. This sequence joins TRBV24-1 and TRBJ1-2; D perhaps matches TRBD1 (5 bases). The origin of this receptor is a human donor who was either an allogeneic HSCT recipient or a stem cell or donor lymphocyte infusion donor (not recorded which). It is not recorded whose cells these are; they may come from a transplant donor. Sequencing was carried out using blood, either unsorted or a sorted T cell fraction (not recorded which). The DNA for the CDR3 is TGTGCCACCAGTGATCACATGACAGCTAACTATGGCTACACCTTC. It encodes CATSDHMTANYGYTF.